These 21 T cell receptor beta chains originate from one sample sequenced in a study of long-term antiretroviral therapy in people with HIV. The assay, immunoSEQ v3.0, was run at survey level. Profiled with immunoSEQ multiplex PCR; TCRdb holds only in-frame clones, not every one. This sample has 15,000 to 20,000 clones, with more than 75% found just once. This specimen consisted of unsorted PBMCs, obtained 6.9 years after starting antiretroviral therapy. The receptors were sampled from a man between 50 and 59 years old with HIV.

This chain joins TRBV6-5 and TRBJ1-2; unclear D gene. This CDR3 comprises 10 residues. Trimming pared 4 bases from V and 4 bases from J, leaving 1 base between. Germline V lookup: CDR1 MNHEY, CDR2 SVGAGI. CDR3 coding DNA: TGTGCCAGCAGTTTCTATGGCTACACCTTC. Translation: CASSFYGYTF.

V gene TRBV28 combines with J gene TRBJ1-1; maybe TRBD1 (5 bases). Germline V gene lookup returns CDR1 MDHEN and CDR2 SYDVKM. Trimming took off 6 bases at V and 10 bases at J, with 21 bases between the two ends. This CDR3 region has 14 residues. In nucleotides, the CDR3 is TGTGCCAGCAGACCTACCTCAATAATAGGGGTAGCTTTCTTT. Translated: CASRPTSIIGVAFF.

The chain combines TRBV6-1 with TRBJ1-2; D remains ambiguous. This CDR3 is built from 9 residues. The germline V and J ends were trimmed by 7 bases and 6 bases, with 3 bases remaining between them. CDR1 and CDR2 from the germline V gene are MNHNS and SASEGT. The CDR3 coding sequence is TGTGCCAGCAACAATGGCTACACCTTC. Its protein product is CASNNGYTF.

CDR3 in DNA: TGTGCCAGCAGCGTTACAGGGACAGGGGCCAACGTCCTGACTTTC. Translation gives CASSVTGTGANVLTF. The chain uses TRBV9 and TRBJ2-6; D may be TRBD1 (6 bases). The germline gives CDR1 SGDLS, CDR2 YYNGEE. The CDR3 sequence is 15 residues long. V was trimmed by 2 bases and J by 4 bases, leaving 10 bases between them.

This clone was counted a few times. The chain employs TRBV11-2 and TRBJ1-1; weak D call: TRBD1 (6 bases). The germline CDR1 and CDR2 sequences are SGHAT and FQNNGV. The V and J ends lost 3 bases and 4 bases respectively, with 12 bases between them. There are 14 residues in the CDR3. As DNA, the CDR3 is TGTGCCAGCAGCTTTGGGGGAGGGGGCACTGAAGCTTTCTTT. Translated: CASSFGGGGTEAFF.

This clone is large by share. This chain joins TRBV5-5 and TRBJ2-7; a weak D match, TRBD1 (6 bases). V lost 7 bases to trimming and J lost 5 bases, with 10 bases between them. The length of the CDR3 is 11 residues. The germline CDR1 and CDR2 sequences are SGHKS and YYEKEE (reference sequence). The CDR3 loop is CASHTGNEQYF. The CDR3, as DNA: TGTGCCAGCCACACAGGGAACGAGCAGTACTTC.

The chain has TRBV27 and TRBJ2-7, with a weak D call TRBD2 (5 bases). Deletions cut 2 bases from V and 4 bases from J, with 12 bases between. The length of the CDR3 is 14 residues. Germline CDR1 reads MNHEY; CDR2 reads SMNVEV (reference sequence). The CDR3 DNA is TGTGCCAGCAGTTTAGCGGACGCGGGTTACGAGCAGTACTTC. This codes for CASSLADAGYEQYF.

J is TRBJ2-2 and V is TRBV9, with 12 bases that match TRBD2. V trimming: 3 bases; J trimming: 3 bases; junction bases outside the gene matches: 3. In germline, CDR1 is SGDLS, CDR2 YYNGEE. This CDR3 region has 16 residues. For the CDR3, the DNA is TGTGCCAGCAGCGCTAGCGGGAGGGTCTACACCGGGGAGCTGTTTTTT. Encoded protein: CASSASGRVYTGELFF. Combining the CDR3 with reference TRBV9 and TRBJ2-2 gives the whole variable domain DSGVTQTPKHLITATGQRVTLRCSPRSGDLSVYWYQQSLDQGLQFLIQYYNGEERAKGNILERFSAQQFPDLHSELNLSSLELGDSALYFCASSASGRVYTGELFFGEGSRLTVL.

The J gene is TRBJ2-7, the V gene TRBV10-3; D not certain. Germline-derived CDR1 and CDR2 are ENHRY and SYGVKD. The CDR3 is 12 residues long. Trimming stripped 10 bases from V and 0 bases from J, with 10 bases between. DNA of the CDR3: TGTGCCACCCTGACGGTCTCCTACGAGCAGTACTTC. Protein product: CATLTVSYEQYF.

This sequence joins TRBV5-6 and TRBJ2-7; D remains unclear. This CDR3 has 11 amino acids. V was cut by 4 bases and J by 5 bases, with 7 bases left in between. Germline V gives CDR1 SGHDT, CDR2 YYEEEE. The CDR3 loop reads CASSLRDEQYF. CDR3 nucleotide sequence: TGTGCCAGCAGCCTTAGGGACGAGCAGTACTTC. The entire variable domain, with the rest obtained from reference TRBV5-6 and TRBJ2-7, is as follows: DAGVTQSPTHLIKTRGQQVTLRCSPKSGHDTVSWYQQALGQGPQFIFQYYEEEERQRGNFPDRFSGHQFPNYSSELNVNALLLGDSALYLCASSLRDEQYFGPGTRLTVT.

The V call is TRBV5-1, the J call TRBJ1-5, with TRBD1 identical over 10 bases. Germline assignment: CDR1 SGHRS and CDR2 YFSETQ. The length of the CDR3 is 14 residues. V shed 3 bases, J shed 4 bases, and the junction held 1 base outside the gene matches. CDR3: CASSSGQGNQPQHF. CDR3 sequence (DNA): TGCGCCAGCAGCTCGGGACAGGGGAATCAGCCCCAGCATTTT.

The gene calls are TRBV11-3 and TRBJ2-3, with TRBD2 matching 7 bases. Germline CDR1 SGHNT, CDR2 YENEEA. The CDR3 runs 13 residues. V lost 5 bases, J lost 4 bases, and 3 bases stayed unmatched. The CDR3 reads CASSRGVADTQYF. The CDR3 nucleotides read TGTGCCAGCAGCCGGGGGGTGGCAGATACGCAGTATTTT.

CDR3 in amino acids: CASSSSSTWGPYEQYF. The DNA of the CDR3 is TGTGCCAGCAGCTCGTCCTCAACCTGGGGGCCCTACGAGCAGTACTTC. V usage is TRBV7-9 and J usage is TRBJ2-7, with D tentatively TRBD1 (6 bases). Trimming shortened V by 4 bases and J by 2 bases, and 18 bases separated the two germline ends. Per the germline V gene, CDR1 is SEHNR and CDR2 is FQNEAQ (reference sequence). This CDR3 is 16 amino acids long.

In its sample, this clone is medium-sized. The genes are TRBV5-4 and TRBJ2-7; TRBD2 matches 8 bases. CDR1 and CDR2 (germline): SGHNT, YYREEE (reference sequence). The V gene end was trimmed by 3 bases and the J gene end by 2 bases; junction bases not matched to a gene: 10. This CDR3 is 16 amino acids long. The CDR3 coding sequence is TGTGCCAGCAGCTATCCGCGGGGGGACTCTACCTACGAGCAGTACTTC. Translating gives CASSYPRGDSTYEQYF.

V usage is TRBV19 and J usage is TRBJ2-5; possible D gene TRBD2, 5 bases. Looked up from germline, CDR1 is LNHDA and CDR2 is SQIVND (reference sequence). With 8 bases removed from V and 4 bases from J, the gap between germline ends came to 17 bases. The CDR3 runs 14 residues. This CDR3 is CASQDSTRGETQYF. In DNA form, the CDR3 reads TGTGCCAGTCAGGACTCCACACGAGGAGAGACCCAGTACTTC. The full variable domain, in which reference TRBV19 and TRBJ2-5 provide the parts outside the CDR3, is DGGITQSPKYLFRKEGQNVTLSCEQNLNHDAMYWYRQDPGQGLRLIYYSQIVNDFQKGDIAEGYSVSREKKESFPLTVTSAQKNPTAFYLCASQDSTRGETQYFGPGTRLLVL.

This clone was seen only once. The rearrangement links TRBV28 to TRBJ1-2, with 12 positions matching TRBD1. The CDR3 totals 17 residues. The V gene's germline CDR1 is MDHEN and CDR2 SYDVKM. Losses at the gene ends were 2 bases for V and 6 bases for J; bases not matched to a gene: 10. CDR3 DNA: TGTGCCAGCAGTTTAGCAGGGACAGGGGGCAAAGGAGATGGCTACACCTTC. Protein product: CASSLAGTGGKGDGYTF.

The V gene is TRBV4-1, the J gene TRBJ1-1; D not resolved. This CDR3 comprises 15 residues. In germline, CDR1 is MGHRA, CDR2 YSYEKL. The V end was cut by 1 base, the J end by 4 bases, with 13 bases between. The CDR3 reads CASSQVDGYVTEAFF. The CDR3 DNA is TGCGCCAGCAGCCAAGTGGATGGCTATGTCACTGAAGCTTTCTTT.

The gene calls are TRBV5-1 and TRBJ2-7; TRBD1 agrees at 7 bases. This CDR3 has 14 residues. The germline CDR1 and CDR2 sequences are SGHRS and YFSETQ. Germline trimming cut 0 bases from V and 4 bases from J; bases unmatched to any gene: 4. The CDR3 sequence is CASSLGQGGYEQYF. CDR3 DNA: TGCGCCAGCAGCTTGGGACAGGGCGGATACGAGCAGTACTTC.

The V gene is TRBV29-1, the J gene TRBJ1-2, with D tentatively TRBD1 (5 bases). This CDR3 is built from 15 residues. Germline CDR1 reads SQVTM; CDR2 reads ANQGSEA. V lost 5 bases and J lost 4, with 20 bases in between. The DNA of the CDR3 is TGCAGCGTTCCGGGTGTCAGGGAAGAAGGCTATGGCTACACCTTC. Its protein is CSVPGVREEGYGYTF.

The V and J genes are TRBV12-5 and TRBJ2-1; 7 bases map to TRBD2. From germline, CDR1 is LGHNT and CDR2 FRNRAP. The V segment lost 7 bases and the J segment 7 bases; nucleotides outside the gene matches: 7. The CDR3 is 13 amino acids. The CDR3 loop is CASATRGENEQFF. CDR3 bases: TGTGCTAGTGCAACCCGGGGGGAGAATGAGCAGTTCTTC.

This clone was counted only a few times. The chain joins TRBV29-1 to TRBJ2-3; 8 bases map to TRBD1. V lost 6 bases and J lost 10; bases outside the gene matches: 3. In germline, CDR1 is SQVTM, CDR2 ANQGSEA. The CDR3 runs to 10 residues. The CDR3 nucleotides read TGCAGCGTCCCGGGACAGGCGCAGTATTTT. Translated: CSVPGQAQYF.